The T cell receptor (beta chain) described here comes from a study of CD8 T cells in Susac syndrome (dated by TCRdb to between 2019 and 2020). A note on the overall study: Repertoire sequencing was used to test whether CD8+ T cell activation and differentiation in Susac syndrome was antigen driven. Results the study describes overall, beyond this receptor: The study acknowledged that relatively few individuals were included in the TCR sequencing and HLA analysis.

A remark on this clonotype: Which antigen it targets is not known. Qualities for individual bases were not recorded, and no much larger clone is one base off.

RNA was extracted using the RNeasy kit, and about 0.45 to 1 microgram was reverse transcribed with random hexamers. The immunoSEQ multiplex PCR assay, covering 54 Vbeta and 13 Jbeta segments, was used to amplify TCR beta CDR3 regions. PCR amplification bias was corrected by using a synthetic template baseline for primer optimization and computational correction. Per the original workflow: Reads were assigned to V, D and J genes according to IMGT and analyzed in immunoSEQ Analyzer, with only productive sequences retained. To calculate clonality, Shannon entropy was normalized by log2 of the number of productive unique sequences and then subtracted from one. Public and private clones were assessed among the 100 most prevalent clones of each patient and control. A clone was defined as Susac-specific if it was absent from the healthy and MS cohorts, from about 1,100 published viral clones and from other ImmuneACCESS disease sequences. The public reads were reanalyzed by TCRdb: fastp trimming at Q25, MiXCR alignment, in-frame beta chains only. Every distinct CDR3 protein forms one entry, paired with its most common genes and DNA. The V and J calls reflect TCRdb's pipeline rather than the authors' work. Recorded for this sample are 160,000 or so distinct CDR3 sequences; around 90% of them occurred a single time. The leading ten clones occupy more than 0.07% of the sample.

The CDR3 contains 13 residues, cysteine and phenylalanine counted. Only CDR3 DNA is held: 39 bases, read in frame from base 1. The junction carries 13 bases between V and J, which are trimmed by 7 bases and 5 bases respectively. CDR1 and CDR2, looked up from the germline V gene (reference sequence), are MNHEY and SMNVEV. High-throughput TCR beta sequencing profiled peripheral blood CD8+ and CD4+ T cells from healthy donors, Susac syndrome patients and multiple sclerosis patients. The healthy donors served as controls matched for age and sex. Bulk CD8+ and CD4+ T cells were purified by magnetic negative isolation, whereas CD8+ TEMRA cells were enriched by FACS. Blood was drawn into EDTA tubes, processed within 24 hours, and PBMCs were isolated by density gradient centrifugation. PBMCs intended for TCR sequencing were cryopreserved in liquid nitrogen and thawed later in a water bath at 37 degrees C. The sorted or isolated CD4+, CD8+ and CD8+ TEMRA cells reached a purity of at least 90%.

Material: CD4+ T cells from PBMCs. The TCR sequence derives from a human donor in good health. Recombination joined TRBV27 with TRBJ2-3, with the D gene not confidently named. The sequence in DNA is TGTGCCAGCATCCGACTCGGTGGAGATACGCAGTATTTT. This translates into CASIRLGGDTQYF.